One sample yielded the 15 T cell receptor beta chains listed below, sequenced in a study of blood T cell repertoires in COVID-19. The protocol was immunoSEQ multiplex PCR, while the TCRdb copy is restricted to in-frame clones and leaves out a portion. Counted here are 150,000 to 200,000 clones, approximately 85% occurring once; the ten biggest clones make up about 10%. Sequencing was done on a sample of peripheral blood. These receptors all stem from a man in his 60s with active or convalescent COVID-19.

The V and J genes are TRBV28 and TRBJ2-5, with 9 bases identical to TRBD1. The CDR3 loop spans 13 amino acids. Unmatched junction bases numbered 12, after V lost 11 bases and J lost 8 bases. Germline CDR1 is MDHEN and CDR2 is SYDVKM. CDR3 nucleotides: TGTGCCGCTGGACAGGGGAGGCAGGATACCCAGTACTTC. Encoded protein: CAAGQGRQDTQYF.

The chain is built from TRBV4-1 and TRBJ2-5, with D possibly TRBD2 on 6 matching bases. This CDR3 has 17 residues. Looked up from germline, CDR1 is MGHRA and CDR2 is YSYEKL. Trimming removed 0 bases at V and 0 bases at J, with 14 bases between. As DNA, the CDR3 is TGCGCCAGCAGCCAAGAAACGGCTAGCGTGTACCAAGAGACCCAGTACTTC. Amino acid sequence: CASSQETASVYQETQYF.

This chain connects TRBV7-2 to TRBJ1-1, with TRBD1 identical over 7 bases. Germline CDR1 and CDR2: SGHTA and FQGNSA. This CDR3 region has 13 residues. After removal of 2 bases from V and 7 bases from J, the junction contained 4 bases not matched to a gene. Here the CDR3 DNA reads TGTGCCAGCAGCTTAAGGGACAGACTTGAAGCTTTCTTT. Its translation: CASSLRDRLEAFF.

Only a few counts were recorded for this clone. This chain links TRBV3-1 (or the pseudogene TRBV3-2) with TRBJ1-1; tentative D call: TRBD1 (6 bases). The germline V and J ends were trimmed by 4 bases and 3 bases, with 15 bases remaining between them. Germline V gene sequence: CDR1 LGHDT, CDR2 YNNKEL (reference sequence). The CDR3 consists of 15 residues. The CDR3 DNA sequence: TGTGCCAGCAGCCGCCCAGGGGTATCGGACACTGAAGCTTTCTTT. Encoded protein: CASSRPGVSDTEAFF.

This rearrangement joins TRBV5-4 to TRBJ2-1, with TRBD1 identical over 10 bases. The V gene's germline CDR1 is SGHNT and CDR2 YYREEE (reference sequence). This CDR3 region has 15 residues. V shed 4 bases and J 7 bases; nucleotides not matched to a gene: 8. The CDR3 nucleotides read TGTGCCAGCAGCGGGGTGGACAGGGGGACTAATGAGCAGTTCTTC. Translated, it gives CASSGVDRGTNEQFF.

The rearrangement joins TRBV6-5 to TRBJ2-1; weak D call: TRBD1 (5 bases). This CDR3 has 16 amino acids. Germline CDR1 reads MNHEY; CDR2 reads SVGAGI. Trimming removed 2 bases at V and 6 bases at J, with 17 bases between. The CDR3 protein is CASSYGRQGRSNEQFF. DNA of the CDR3: TGTGCCAGCAGTTACGGGCGCCAGGGAAGGTCCAATGAGCAGTTCTTC.

CDR3 nucleotides: TGCGCCAGCAGCCCTCTGACTAGCGGGGTACAAGAGACCCAGTACTTC. Encoded protein: CASSPLTSGVQETQYF. The J gene is TRBJ2-5, the V gene TRBV5-1; TRBD2 agrees at 11 bases. CDR3 length: 16 amino acids. V lost 4 bases, J lost 2 bases, and 7 bases stayed unmatched. The V gene's germline CDR1 is SGHRS and CDR2 YFSETQ.

The CDR3 protein is CASSFAGRAGELFF. In DNA, the CDR3 is TGTGCCAGCAGTTTTGCGGGAAGGGCCGGGGAGCTGTTTTTT. This sequence joins TRBV2 and TRBJ2-2; maybe TRBD2 (6 bases). The CDR3 runs to 14 residues. V dropped 5 bases and J dropped 6 bases, with 13 bases sitting between them. CDR1 SNHLY and CDR2 FYNNEI come from the germline V gene. Based on the CDR3 plus reference TRBV2 and TRBJ2-2, the full variable domain is EPEVTQTPSHQVTQMGQEVILRCVPISNHLYFYWYRQILGQKVEFLVSFYNNEISEKSEIFDDQFSVERPDGSNFTLKIRSTKLEDSAMYFCASSFAGRAGELFFGEGSRLTVL.

J is TRBJ2-2 and V is TRBV6-6, with TRBD1 identical over 7 bases. Trimming took 5 bases from V and 0 from J; bases not matched to a gene: 9. Germline V gene sequence: CDR1 MNHNY, CDR2 SVGAGI (reference sequence). The CDR3 contains 17 residues. The CDR3 DNA follows: TGTGCCAGCAGTCGAAAACAGGGGCCAACGAACACCGGGGAGCTGTTTTTT. Translation: CASSRKQGPTNTGELFF.

V is TRBV6-6 and J is TRBJ2-3, with TRBD2 identical over 9 bases. The CDR3 length is 13 residues. V was pared by 8 bases and J by 10 bases, with 10 bases of the junction left unmatched. The germline V gene encodes CDR1 MNHNY and CDR2 SVGAGI (reference sequence). The CDR3 nucleotides are TGTGCCAGCGCGGGCGGGGGGGCCGTGTCGCAGTATTTT. This encodes CASAGGGAVSQYF.

The chain combines TRBV19 with TRBJ1-1, with 8 bases matching TRBD1. The V gene's germline CDR1 is LNHDA and CDR2 SQIVND (reference sequence). The CDR3 sequence is 13 residues long. Germline trimming cut 6 bases from V and 6 bases from J; bases unmatched to any gene: 6. CDR3 in amino acids: CASSSQGVAEAFF. The CDR3 DNA sequence: TGTGCCAGTAGCTCACAGGGGGTGGCTGAAGCTTTCTTT. Variable domain in full (rest from reference TRBV19 and TRBJ1-1): DGGITQSPKYLFRKEGQNVTLSCEQNLNHDAMYWYRQDPGQGLRLIYYSQIVNDFQKGDIAEGYSVSREKKESFPLTVTSAQKNPTAFYLCASSSQGVAEAFFGQGTRLTVV.

V and J are TRBV18 and TRBJ1-5; a possible D gene is TRBD1 (6 bases). Trimming left V 3 bases short and J 5 bases short, with 11 bases between. The CDR3 spans 14 residues. Germline V CDR1 and CDR2: KGHSH, LQKENI. CDR3 sequence reads: CASSPGGADQPQHF. The CDR3 DNA follows: TGTGCCAGCTCACCGGGGGGGGCGGATCAGCCCCAGCATTTT.

This chain links TRBV6-1 with TRBJ1-5; 8 bases are shared with TRBD1. Germline loops: CDR1 MNHNS, CDR2 SASEGT. The CDR3 contains 15 residues. V lost 8 bases to trimming and J lost 0 bases; unmatched junction nucleotides: 6. CDR3 sequence: CASGGQAASNQPQHF. The CDR3 nucleotides are TGTGCCAGCGGGGGACAGGCCGCTAGCAATCAGCCCCAGCATTTT.

The V and J genes are TRBV10-3 and TRBJ2-1; the D gene is possibly TRBD2 (6 bases). Trimming cost V 7 bases and J 4 bases, with 11 bases left between them. The CDR3 has 13 residues. Germline assignment: CDR1 ENHRY and CDR2 SYGVKD. CDR3 bases: TGTGCCATCATGGAGGGTACGTACAATGAGCAGTTCTTC. Protein sequence: CAIMEGTYNEQFF.

The rearrangement uses TRBV5-5 and TRBJ1-1, with 7 bases fitting TRBD1. V was pared by 4 bases and J by 0 bases, with 3 bases of the junction left unmatched. The germline V gene encodes CDR1 SGHKS and CDR2 YYEKEE (reference sequence). The CDR3 loop spans 14 amino acids. The CDR3 DNA reads TGTGCCAGCAGCCTCGGACAGGTGAACACTGAAGCTTTCTTT. This gives the protein CASSLGQVNTEAFF.